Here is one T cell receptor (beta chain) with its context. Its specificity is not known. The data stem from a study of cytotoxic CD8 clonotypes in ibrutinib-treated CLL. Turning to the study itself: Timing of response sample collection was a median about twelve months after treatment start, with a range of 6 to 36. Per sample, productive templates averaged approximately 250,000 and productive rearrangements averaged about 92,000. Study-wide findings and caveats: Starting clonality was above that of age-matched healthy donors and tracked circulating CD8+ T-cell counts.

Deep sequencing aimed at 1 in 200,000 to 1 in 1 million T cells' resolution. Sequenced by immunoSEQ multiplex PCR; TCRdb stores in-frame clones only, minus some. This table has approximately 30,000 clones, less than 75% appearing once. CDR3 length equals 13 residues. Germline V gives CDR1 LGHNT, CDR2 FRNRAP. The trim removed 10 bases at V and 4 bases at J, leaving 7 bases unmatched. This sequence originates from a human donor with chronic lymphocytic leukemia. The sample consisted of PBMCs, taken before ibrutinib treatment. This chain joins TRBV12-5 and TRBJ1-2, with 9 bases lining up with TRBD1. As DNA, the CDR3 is TGTGCTACCGGACAGGGGCTAGGCTATGGCTACACCTTC. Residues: CATGQGLGYGYTF. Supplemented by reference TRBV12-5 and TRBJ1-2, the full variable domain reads DARVTQTPRHKVTEMGQEVTMRCQPILGHNTVFWYRQTMMQGLELLAYFRNRAPLDDSGMPKDRFSAEMPDATLATLKIQPSEPRDSAVYFCATGQGLGYGYTFGSGTRLTVV.